These T cell receptor beta chains were read from a single sample in a study of response to subunit inactivated influenza vaccine. TCRdb reprocessed the RT-PCR reads via MiXCR and lists one record per CDR3 protein. The profile covers 300,000 to 350,000 distinct CDR3 sequences, with around a fifth appearing a single time and roughly 10% taken by the ten largest. This specimen was PBMCs from blood, taken approximately 22 months after vaccination. These receptors were taken from a man aged 45 to 70 who received an inactivated influenza vaccine. Each CDR3 is given with its conserved first and last residue. D genes are given only for firm matches. Clone size is given for some rows only: seen once, a few or many times, or a class if the clone is expanded.

J | length | V | D | size | CDR3 | DNA
TRBJ1-5 | 14 | TRBV30 | TRBD1 | . | CAWSGGQSGQPQHF | TGTGCCTGGAGTGGGGGACAGAGCGGCCAGCCCCAGCATTTT
TRBJ1-2 | 13 | TRBV10-3 | . | many | CAINEETNYGYTF | TGTGCCATCAATGAGGAAACTAACTATGGCTACACCTTC
TRBJ1-1 | 14 | TRBV5-1 | . | . | CASSLARDGTEAFF | TGCGCCAGCAGCTTGGCCAGGGATGGGACTGAAGCTTTCTTT
TRBJ1-1 | 14 | TRBV4-3 | TRBD1 | few | CASSQGTGVPEAFF | TGCGCCAGCAGCCAAGGGACAGGGGTGCCTGAAGCTTTCTTT
TRBJ2-5 | 11 | TRBV18 | TRBD1 | . | CASDRGETQYF | TGTGCCAGCGACAGGGGAGAGACCCAGTACTTC
TRBJ1-6 | 14 | TRBV3-1 | . | few | CASSQPGLLSPLHF | TGTGCCAGCAGCCAACCCGGACTTCTCTCACCCCTCCACTTT
TRBJ2-3 | 15 | TRBV9 | TRBD2 | . | CASRRDSGSPDTQYF | TGTGCCAGCAGGAGGGATAGCGGGTCCCCAGATACGCAGTATTTT
TRBJ1-1 | 15 | TRBV20-1 | . | few | CSIQRGGSMNTEAFF | TGCAGCATCCAAAGGGGGGGCTCCATGAACACTGAAGCTTTCTTT
TRBJ2-1 | 15 | TRBV6-1 | TRBD2 | few | CASLAGASAYNEQFF | TGTGCCAGCCTAGCGGGAGCCTCGGCCTACAATGAGCAGTTCTTC
TRBJ2-7 | 16 | TRBV3-1 | TRBD1 | . | CASSQVVWDRPYEQYF | TGTGCCAGCAGCCAAGTGGTATGGGACAGACCCTACGAGCAGTACTTC
TRBJ2-1 | 14 | TRBV28 | . | few | CASSRPGTINEQFF | TGTGCCAGCAGTCGCCCCGGGACGATCAATGAGCAGTTCTTC
TRBJ2-3 | 14 | TRBV7-2 | . | . | CASSAREKSDTQYF | TGTGCCAGCAGCGCCCGCGAGAAGTCCGATACGCAGTATTTT
TRBJ1-4 | 14 | TRBV12-3/TRBV12-4 | . | few | CASTGTPLGEKLFF | TGTGCCAGCACCGGGACTCCCCTGGGCGAAAAACTGTTTTTT
TRBJ2-2 | 15 | TRBV12-3/TRBV12-4 | TRBD2 | . | CASSRGGSNTGELFF | TGTGCCAGCAGTCGCGGGGGGTCGAACACCGGGGAGCTGTTTTTT
TRBJ1-6 | 17 | TRBV7-2 | TRBD1 | many | CASSFLVGTALNSPLHF | TGTGCCAGCAGCTTCTTAGTAGGGACAGCGCTAAATTCACCCCTCCACTTT
TRBJ1-5 | 13 | TRBV7-2 | . | . | CASSFRRDQPQHF | TGTGCCAGCAGCTTTAGAAGGGATCAGCCCCAGCATTTT
TRBJ2-1 | 16 | TRBV7-2 | TRBD2 | . | CASSVETSGKYNEQFF | TGTGCCAGCAGCGTTGAGACTAGCGGAAAATACAATGAGCAGTTCTTC
TRBJ1-1 | 18 | TRBV9 | TRBD1 | few | CASSVRRDRAPSNTEAFF | TGTGCCAGCAGCGTCCGACGCGACAGGGCTCCTTCAAACACTGAAGCTTTCTTT
TRBJ2-1 | 12 | TRBV5-8 | TRBD2 | . | CASSRSGAEQFF | TGTGCCAGCAGCCGTAGCGGGGCTGAGCAGTTCTTC
TRBJ1-3 | 15 | TRBV15 | . | . | CATRPDPGLRNTIYF | TGTGCCACCAGACCAGACCCAGGGTTGCGAAACACCATATATTTT
TRBJ2-4 | 19 | TRBV11-1 | TRBD1 | once | CASSLEGTTGGFAKNIQYF | TGTGCCAGCAGCTTGGAGGGGACCACAGGGGGTTTCGCCAAAAACATTCAGTACTTC
TRBJ1-1 | 12 | TRBV29-1 | . | many | CSVERDTTWAFF | TGCAGCGTGGAACGGGACACGACGTGGGCTTTCTTT
TRBJ2-7 | 14 | TRBV15 | . | . | CATSKTSSRHEQYF | TGTGCCACCAGCAAAACTAGTTCTCGGCACGAGCAGTACTTC
TRBJ1-1 | 14 | TRBV10-3 | . | . | CAIRDSELNTEAFF | TGTGCCATCAGAGACAGCGAGTTGAACACTGAAGCTTTCTTT
TRBJ1-2 | 13 | TRBV7-9 | . | . | CASSLVPPHGYTF | TGTGCCAGCAGCCTAGTCCCCCCTCATGGCTACACCTTC
TRBJ2-4 | 12 | TRBV20-1 | . | few | CSARGTSNIQYF | TGCAGTGCTAGAGGGACTTCTAACATTCAGTACTTC
TRBJ1-2 | 13 | TRBV6-6 | . | . | CASSYSANYGYTF | TGTGCCAGCAGTTACTCAGCCAACTATGGCTACACCTTC
TRBJ1-6 | 15 | TRBV20-1 | . | . | CSAGLLGNINSPLHF | TGCAGTGCTGGCCTCTTAGGGAATATTAATTCACCCCTCCACTTT
TRBJ1-5 | 15 | TRBV10-3 | . | few | CAISVTGDSNQPQHF | TGTGCCATCAGTGTGACAGGAGATAGCAATCAGCCCCAGCATTTT
TRBJ2-1 | 16 | TRBV14 | . | . | CASSQDMGRPYNEQFF | TGTGCCAGCAGCCAAGATATGGGACGGCCCTACAATGAGCAGTTCTTC
TRBJ2-5 | 16 | TRBV4-2 | TRBD2 | . | CASSQAAGTSVETQYF | TGTGCCAGCAGCCAAGCGGCCGGGACTAGCGTAGAGACCCAGTACTTC
TRBJ2-7 | 13 | TRBV20-1 | TRBD2 | . | CSGLTGLGHEQYF | TGCAGTGGCCTTACCGGACTAGGGCACGAGCAGTACTTC